This entry is about one T cell receptor (beta chain). What it binds is not known. This specimen belongs to a study of shared clonotypes between healthy human individuals. CD45RO-negative cells were positively selected for CCR7, leaving out terminally differentiated effector memory CD45RA+ cells. The V and J ends lost 3 bases and 3 bases respectively, with 11 bases between them. The germline CDR1 and CDR2 sequences are LGHNA and YNFKEQ. CDR3 size: 14 residues. Notes on the study in general: Relative to memory subsets, naive subsets generally showed larger estimated richness.

Data came from immunoSEQ multiplex PCR; TCRdb stores just in-frame clones and leaves some out. The table records around 1.9 million clones, roughly 91% of them present only once. The sequence derives from a man between 18 and 35 years old in good health. Some clones in this sample may be carry-over from other donors' samples. The sample taken for sequencing was naive CD8+ T cells from PBMCs. The chain is built from TRBV4-2 and TRBJ1-1; D call uncertain. CDR3 in DNA: TGTGCCAGCAGCCACGCTGGCAGTTACACTGAAGCTTTCTTT. It specifies CASSHAGSYTEAFF.